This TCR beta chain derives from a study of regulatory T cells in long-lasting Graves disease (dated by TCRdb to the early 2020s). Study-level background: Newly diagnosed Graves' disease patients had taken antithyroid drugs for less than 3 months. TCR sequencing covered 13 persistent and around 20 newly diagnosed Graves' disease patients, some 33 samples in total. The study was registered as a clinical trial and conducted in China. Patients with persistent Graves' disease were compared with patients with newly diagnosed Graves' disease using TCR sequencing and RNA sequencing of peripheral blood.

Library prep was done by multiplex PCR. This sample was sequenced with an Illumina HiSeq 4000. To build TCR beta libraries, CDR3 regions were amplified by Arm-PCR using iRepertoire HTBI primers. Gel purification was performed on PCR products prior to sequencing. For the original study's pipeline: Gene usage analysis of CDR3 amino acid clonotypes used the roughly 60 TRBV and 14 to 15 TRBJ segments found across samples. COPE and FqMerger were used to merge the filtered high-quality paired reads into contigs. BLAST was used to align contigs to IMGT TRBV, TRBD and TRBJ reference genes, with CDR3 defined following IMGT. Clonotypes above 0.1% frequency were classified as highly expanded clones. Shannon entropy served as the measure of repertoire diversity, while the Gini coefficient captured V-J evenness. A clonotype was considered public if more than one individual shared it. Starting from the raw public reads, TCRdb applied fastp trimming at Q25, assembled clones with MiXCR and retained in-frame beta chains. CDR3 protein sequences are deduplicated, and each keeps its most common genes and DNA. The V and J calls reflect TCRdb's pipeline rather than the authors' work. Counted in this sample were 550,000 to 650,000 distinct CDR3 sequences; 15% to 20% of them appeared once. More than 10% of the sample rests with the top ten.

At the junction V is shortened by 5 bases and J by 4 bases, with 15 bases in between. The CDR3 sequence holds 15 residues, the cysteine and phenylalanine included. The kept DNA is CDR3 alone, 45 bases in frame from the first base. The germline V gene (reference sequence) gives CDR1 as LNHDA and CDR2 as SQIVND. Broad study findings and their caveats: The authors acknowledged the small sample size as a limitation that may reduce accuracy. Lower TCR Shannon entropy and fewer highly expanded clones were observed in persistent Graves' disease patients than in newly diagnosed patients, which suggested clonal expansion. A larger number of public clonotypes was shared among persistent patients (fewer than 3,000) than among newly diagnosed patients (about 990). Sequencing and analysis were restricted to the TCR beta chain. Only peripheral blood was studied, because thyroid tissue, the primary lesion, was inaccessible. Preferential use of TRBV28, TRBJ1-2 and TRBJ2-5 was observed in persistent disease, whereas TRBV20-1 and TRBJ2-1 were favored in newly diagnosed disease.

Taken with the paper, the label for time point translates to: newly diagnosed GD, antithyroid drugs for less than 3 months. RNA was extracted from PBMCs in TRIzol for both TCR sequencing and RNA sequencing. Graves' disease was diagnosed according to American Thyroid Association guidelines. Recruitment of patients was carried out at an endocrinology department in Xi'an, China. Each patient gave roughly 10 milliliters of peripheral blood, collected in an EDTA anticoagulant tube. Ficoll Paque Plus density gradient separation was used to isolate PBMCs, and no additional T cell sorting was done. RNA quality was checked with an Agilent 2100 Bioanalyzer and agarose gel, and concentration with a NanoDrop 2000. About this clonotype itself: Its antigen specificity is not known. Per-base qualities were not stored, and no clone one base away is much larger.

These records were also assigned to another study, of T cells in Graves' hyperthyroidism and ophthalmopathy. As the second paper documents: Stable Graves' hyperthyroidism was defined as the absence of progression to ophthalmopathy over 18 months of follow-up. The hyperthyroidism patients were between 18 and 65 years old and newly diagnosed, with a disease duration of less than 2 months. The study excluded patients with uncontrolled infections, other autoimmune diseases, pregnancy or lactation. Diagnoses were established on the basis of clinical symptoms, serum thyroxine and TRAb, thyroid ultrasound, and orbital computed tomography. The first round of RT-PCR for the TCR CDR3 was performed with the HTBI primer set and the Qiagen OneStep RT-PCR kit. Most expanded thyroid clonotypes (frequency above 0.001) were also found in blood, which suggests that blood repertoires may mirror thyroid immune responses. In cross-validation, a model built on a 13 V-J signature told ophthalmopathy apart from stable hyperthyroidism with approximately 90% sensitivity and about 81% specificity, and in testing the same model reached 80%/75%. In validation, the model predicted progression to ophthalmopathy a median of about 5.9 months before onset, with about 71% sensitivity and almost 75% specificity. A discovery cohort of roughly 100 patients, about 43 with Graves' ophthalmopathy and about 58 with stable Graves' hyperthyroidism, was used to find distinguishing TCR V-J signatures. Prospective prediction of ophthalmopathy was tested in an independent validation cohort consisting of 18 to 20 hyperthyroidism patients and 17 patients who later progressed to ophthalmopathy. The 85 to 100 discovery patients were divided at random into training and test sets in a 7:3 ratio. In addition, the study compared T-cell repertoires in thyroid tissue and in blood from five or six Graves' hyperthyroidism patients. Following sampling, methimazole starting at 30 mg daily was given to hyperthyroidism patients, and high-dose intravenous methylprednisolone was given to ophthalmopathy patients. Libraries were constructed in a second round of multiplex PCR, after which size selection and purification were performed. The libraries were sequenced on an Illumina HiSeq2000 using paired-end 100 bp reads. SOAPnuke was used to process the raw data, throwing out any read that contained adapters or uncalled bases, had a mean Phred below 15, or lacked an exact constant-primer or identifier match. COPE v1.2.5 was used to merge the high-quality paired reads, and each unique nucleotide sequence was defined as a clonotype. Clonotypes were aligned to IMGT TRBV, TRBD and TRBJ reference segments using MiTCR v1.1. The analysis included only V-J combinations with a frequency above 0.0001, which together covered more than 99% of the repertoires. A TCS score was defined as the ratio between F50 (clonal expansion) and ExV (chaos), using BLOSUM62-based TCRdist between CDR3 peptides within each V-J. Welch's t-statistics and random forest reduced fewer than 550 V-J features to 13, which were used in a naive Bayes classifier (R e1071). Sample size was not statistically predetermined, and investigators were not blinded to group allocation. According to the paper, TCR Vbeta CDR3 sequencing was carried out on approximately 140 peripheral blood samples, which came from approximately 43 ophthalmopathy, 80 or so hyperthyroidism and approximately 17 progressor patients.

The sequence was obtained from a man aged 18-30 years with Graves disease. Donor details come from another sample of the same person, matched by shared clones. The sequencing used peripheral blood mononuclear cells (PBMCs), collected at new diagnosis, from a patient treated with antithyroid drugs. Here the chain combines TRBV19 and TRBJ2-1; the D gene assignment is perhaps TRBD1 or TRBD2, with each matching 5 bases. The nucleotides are TGTGCCAGTAGTCCGAGTCCCGGGACGTACAATGAGCAGTTCTTC. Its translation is CASSPSPGTYNEQFF.